The TCR beta chain described here comes from a study of T cells in Graves' hyperthyroidism and ophthalmopathy. Amplification of TCR beta CDR3 regions was performed using RNA transcripts as template. TCR CDR3 regions were first amplified by RT-PCR with HTBI primers. TCRdb reprocessed the multiplex PCR reads with MiXCR, giving one entry per CDR3 protein. The table has some 400,000 distinct CDR3 sequences, approximately 13% seen once; the top ten hold around 21%. The CDR3 consists of 14 residues. The V end lost 4 bases, the J end lost 2 bases, and 9 bases lay between the germline ends. Germline V gene sequence: CDR1 SGHTA, CDR2 FQGNSA. Every diagnosis used clinical symptoms, serum thyroxine and TRAb, thyroid ultrasound and orbital computed tomography. This clonotype was counted at least ten times.

Sequenced: blood. The origin of this receptor is a man aged 25-45 years with Graves' hyperthyroidism that later progressed to Graves' ophthalmopathy. The genes are TRBV7-2 and TRBJ2-1; tentative D call: TRBD2 (6 bases). The CDR3 loop reads CASSSGGTYNEQFF. The CDR3 DNA reads TGTGCCAGCAGCTCCGGGGGAACCTACAATGAGCAGTTCTTC.